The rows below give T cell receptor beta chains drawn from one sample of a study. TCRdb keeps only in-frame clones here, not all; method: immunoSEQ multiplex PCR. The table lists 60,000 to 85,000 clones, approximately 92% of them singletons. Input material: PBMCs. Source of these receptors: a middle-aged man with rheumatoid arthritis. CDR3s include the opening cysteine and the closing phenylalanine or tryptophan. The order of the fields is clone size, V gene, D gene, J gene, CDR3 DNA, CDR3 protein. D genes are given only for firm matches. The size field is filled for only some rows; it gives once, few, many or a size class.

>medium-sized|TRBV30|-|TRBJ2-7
TGTGCCTGGAGTACCAGCTCCTACGAGCAGTACTTC
CAWSTSSYEQYF
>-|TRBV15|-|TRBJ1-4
TGTGCCACCAGCAGAGATGGGGGGCTCATGGATGAAAAACTGTTTTTT
CATSRDGGLMDEKLFF
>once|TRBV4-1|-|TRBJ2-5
TGCGCCAGCAGCCACCCGGGGACGGGTGAGACCCAGTACTTC
CASSHPGTGETQYF
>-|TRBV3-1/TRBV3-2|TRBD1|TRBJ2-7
TGTGCCAGCAACCCCGGGACAGGGGGTTTCGCGCAGTACTTC
CASNPGTGGFAQYF
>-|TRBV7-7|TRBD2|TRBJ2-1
TGTGCTAGCAGCGTGGGGACTAGCACGTACAATGAGCAGTTCTTC
CASSVGTSTYNEQFF
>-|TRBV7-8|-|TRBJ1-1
TGTGCCAGCAGCGCGACCCTGATGGAAGTCACTGAAGCTTTCTTT
CASSATLMEVTEAFF
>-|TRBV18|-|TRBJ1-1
TGTGCCAGCTCACCCTGGGCGCGGGGGGATATCACTGAAGCTTTCTTT
CASSPWARGDITEAFF
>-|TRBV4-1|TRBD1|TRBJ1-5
TGCGCCAGCAGCCAACCGGACAGGCCGAGTCAGCCCCAGCATTTT
CASSQPDRPSQPQHF
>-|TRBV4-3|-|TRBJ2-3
TGCGCCAGCAGCCAAGACTCCCAGGGGTTTAGCACAGATACGCAGTATTTT
CASSQDSQGFSTDTQYF
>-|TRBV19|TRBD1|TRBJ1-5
TGTGCCAGTTCACTTCGGACAGGGGGTGGAGGCAATCAGCCCCAGCATTTT
CASSLRTGGGGNQPQHF
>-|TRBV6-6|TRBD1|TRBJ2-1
TGTGCCAGCAGTTACTCGGGCCCAGGGGGTTACAATGAGCAGTTCTTC
CASSYSGPGGYNEQFF
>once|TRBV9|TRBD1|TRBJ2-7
TGTGCCAGCAGCGTCGGGACAGGTTACTACGAGCAGTACTTC
CASSVGTGYYEQYF
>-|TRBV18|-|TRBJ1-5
TGTGCCAGCTCACCACCAGGGGGGCTAAGCAATCAGCCCCAGCATTTT
CASSPPGGLSNQPQHF
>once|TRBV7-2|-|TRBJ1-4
TGTGCCAGCAGCTTACACGGGACCGACGAAAAACTGTTTTTT
CASSLHGTDEKLFF
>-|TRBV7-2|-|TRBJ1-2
TGTGCCAGCAGCCCGGGATCCGGGGTGCCAAATGGCTACACCTTC
CASSPGSGVPNGYTF
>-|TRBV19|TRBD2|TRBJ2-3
TGTGCCAGTAGTATATCTATGGGGACTAGCGGATACACAGATACGCAGTATTTT
CASSISMGTSGYTDTQYF
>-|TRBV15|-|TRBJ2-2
TGTGCCACCAGCAGAGATAGACTGGAGGGTTGGGAGCTGTTTTTT
CATSRDRLEGWELFF
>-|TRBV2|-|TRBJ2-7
TGTGCCAGCAGTCGGACCCAGGAAAGCGACGAGCAGTACTTC
CASSRTQESDEQYF
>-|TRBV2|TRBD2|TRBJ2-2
TGTGCCAGCACCCTGACTAGCGGGAACACCGGGGAGCTGTTTTTT
CASTLTSGNTGELFF
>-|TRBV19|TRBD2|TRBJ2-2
TGTGCCAGTAGCATACGAGGAAAAGACAGCCGGGGACTAGCAACCGGGGAGCTGTTTTTT
CASSIRGKDSRGLATGELFF
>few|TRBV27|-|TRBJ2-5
TGTGCCAGCAGTTTATCTGGTCCGATTGAGACCCAGTACTTC
CASSLSGPIETQYF
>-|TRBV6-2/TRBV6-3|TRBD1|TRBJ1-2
TGTGCCAGCAGTGCACAAACTCCGGGACAGGGTCGCGGCTACACCTTC
CASSAQTPGQGRGYTF
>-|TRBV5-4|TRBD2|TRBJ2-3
TGTGCCAGCAGCCGGACTAGCGGAACCTCAGATACGCAGTATTTT
CASSRTSGTSDTQYF
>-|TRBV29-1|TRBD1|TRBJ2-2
TGCAGCGCTGGACAGGCGAACACCGGGGAGCTGTTTTTT
CSAGQANTGELFF
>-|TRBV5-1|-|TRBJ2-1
TGCGCCAGCAGCCCGTCGGGGGCTAGGGACAATGAGCAGTTCTTC
CASSPSGARDNEQFF
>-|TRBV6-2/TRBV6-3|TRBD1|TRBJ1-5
TGTGCCAGCAGTTACCCCTCGCAGGGGGCAAGATTTTATAGCAATCAGCCCCAGCATTTT
CASSYPSQGARFYSNQPQHF
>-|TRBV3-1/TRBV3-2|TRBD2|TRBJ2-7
TGTGCCAGCAGCCGCCGGGGAGGACTAGCGGGAGTTTCCTACGAGCAGTACTTC
CASSRRGGLAGVSYEQYF